The clone carrying this T cell receptor beta chain has a handful of counts. This CDR3 contains 14 residues. V gave up 7 bases and J gave up 5 bases; unmatched junction bases: 9. CDR1 is SEHNR, CDR2 FQNEAQ, per germline (reference sequence). This entry is derived from a study of blood T cell repertoires in COVID-19. Study-level background: Samples representing acute and convalescent COVID-19 were sourced from the United States, Italy and Spain. Sample material is recorded as cDNA or gDNA derived from T cells, B-cell-depleted T cells, or PBMCs.

Authors' methods: Cell counts per sample came from amplifying reference gene primers. Profiling relied on immunoSEQ multiplex PCR, and the TCRdb table lists in-frame clones only, not all of them. V and J calls and clone size follow that table, whereas D and trimming were derived from the DNA. The sample has around 70,000 clones, roughly nine tenths seen once. The sample was peripheral blood. The TCR originated in a human donor in a cohort sampled during active COVID-19. This chain connects TRBV7-9 to TRBJ2-5; 8 positions match TRBD1. CDR3 loop: CASTPDRAPETQYF. The CDR3 DNA reads as TGTGCCAGCACCCCGGACAGGGCGCCTGAGACCCAGTACTTC.